This TCR beta chain came from a study of blood T cell repertoires in COVID-19. The wider study: From T cells, B-cell-depleted T cells, or PBMCs came the material, which was cDNA or gDNA.

Trimming at V came to 4 bases and at J to 1 base, leaving 9 bases not matched to a gene. This CDR3 contains 16 residues. The germline V gene has CDR1 MDHEN and CDR2 SYDVKM. The cohort comprised adults aged roughly 18 to 100 years residing in some 24 US areas. Membership in each cohort depended on participant-reported clinical history. The data were produced by immunoSEQ multiplex PCR, yet TCRdb's version contains in-frame clones alone and is incomplete. The sample has about 150,000 clones; about nine tenths are singletons. The chain couples TRBV28 to TRBJ1-2, with TRBD1 matching 7 bases. This clonotype originated in a middle-aged man who had recovered from COVID-19. Sequenced input: PBMCs or T cells enriched from blood (not recorded which). CDR3 loop: CASSSPGQKFNYGYTF. As DNA, the CDR3 is TGTGCCAGCAGTTCCCCGGGACAGAAGTTTAACTATGGCTACACCTTC.